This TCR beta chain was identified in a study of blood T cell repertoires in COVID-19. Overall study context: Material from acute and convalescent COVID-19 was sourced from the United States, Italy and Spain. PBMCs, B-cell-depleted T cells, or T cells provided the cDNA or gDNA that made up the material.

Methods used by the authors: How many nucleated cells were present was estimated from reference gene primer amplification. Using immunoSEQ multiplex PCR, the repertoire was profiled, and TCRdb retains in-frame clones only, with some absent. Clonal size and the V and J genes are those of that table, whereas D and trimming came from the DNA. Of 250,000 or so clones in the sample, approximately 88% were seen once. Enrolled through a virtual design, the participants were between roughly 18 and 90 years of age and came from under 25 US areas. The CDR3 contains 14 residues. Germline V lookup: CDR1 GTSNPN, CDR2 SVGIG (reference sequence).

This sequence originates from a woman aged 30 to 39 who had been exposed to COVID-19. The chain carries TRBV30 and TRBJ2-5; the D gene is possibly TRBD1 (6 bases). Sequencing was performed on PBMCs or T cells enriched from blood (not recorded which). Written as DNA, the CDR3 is TGTGCGGCGACTGGGACACCGGCCCAAGAGACCCAGTACTTC. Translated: CAATGTPAQETQYF.